Shown below are 15 T cell receptor beta chains from a single sample sequenced in a study of early T cells in non-severe SARS-CoV-2 infection. TCRdb ran MiXCR on the 5' RACE reads and lists one entry per CDR3 protein. The data contain about 68,000 distinct CDR3 sequences, roughly an eighth of them singletons. Sequencing was performed on whole blood. These receptors were taken from an adult who was a healthcare worker with PCR-confirmed SARS-CoV-2 infection or an uninfected control (not recorded which).

In its sample, this clonotype was seen a few times. The chain uses TRBV2 and TRBJ1-1; possible D gene TRBD1, 5 bases. The CDR3 sequence is 16 residues long. Germline V gives CDR1 SNHLY, CDR2 FYNNEI. V gave up 7 bases and J gave up 6 bases, with 24 bases separating them. CDR3 sequence (DNA): TGTGCCAGCATTGGTATCAGGGCCGTAGGAAAGGCTGAAGCTTTCTTT. This encodes CASIGIRAVGKAEAFF. The full variable domain, in which reference TRBV2 and TRBJ1-1 provide the parts outside the CDR3, is EPEVTQTPSHQVTQMGQEVILRCVPISNHLYFYWYRQILGQKVEFLVSFYNNEISEKSEIFDDQFSVERPDGSNFTLKIRSTKLEDSAMYFCASIGIRAVGKAEAFFGQGTRLTVV.

This chain links TRBV27 with TRBJ1-4; the D is unclear. This CDR3 contains 16 residues. Germline V gene lookup returns CDR1 MNHEY and CDR2 SMNVEV (reference sequence). Deletions cut 4 bases from V and 10 bases from J, with 22 bases between. The CDR3 sequence is CASSSTHPALTPKLFF. As DNA, the CDR3 is TGTGCCAGCAGTTCGACCCACCCGGCCCTGACCCCAAAACTGTTTTTT.

The chain has TRBV7-9 and TRBJ2-7; 7 bases are shared with TRBD1. Unmatched junction bases numbered 10, after V lost 5 bases and J lost 3 bases. Germline-derived CDR1 and CDR2 are SEHNR and FQNEAQ (reference sequence). This CDR3 has 15 residues. The CDR3 bases are TGTGCCAGCAGCGCCCCAGGGGGTCCTCACTACGAGCAGTACTTC. This sequence encodes CASSAPGGPHYEQYF. The full variable domain, completed using reference TRBV7-9 and TRBJ2-7, is DTGVSQNPRHKITKRGQNVTFRCDPISEHNRLYWYRQTLGQGPEFLTYFQNEAQLEKSRLLSDRFSAERPKGSFSTLEIQRTEQGDSAMYLCASSAPGGPHYEQYFGPGTRLTVT.

There are a few counts of this clonotype. The J gene is TRBJ2-3, the V gene TRBV5-1, with D tentatively TRBD2 (5 bases). This CDR3 is 14 amino acids long. Trimming removed 0 bases from V and 6 bases from J, with 11 bases in between. Germline V gene sequence: CDR1 SGHRS, CDR2 YFSETQ. The CDR3 loop reads CASSLGEIGDTQYF. The DNA for the CDR3 is TGCGCCAGCAGCTTGGGGGAGATTGGGGATACGCAGTATTTT.

The chain couples TRBV5-6 to TRBJ2-1, with 9 bases identical to TRBD1. The J segment lost 6 bases and the V segment lost 2 bases, leaving 6 bases of the junction unmatched. The germline CDR1 and CDR2 sequences are SGHDT and YYEEEE. The CDR3 loop spans 15 amino acids. In DNA, the CDR3 is TGTGCCAGCAGCTTAGGGGACAGGGCGCTCAATGAGCAGTTCTTC. Amino acids: CASSLGDRALNEQFF.

There are many counts of this clonotype. The J gene is TRBJ2-3, the V gene TRBV7-9; 7 nucleotides agree with TRBD2. This CDR3 contains 13 residues. J gave up 9 bases and V 5 bases, and 8 bases lay outside the gene matches. Germline CDR1 SEHNR, CDR2 FQNEAQ (reference sequence). The CDR3 DNA reads as TGTGCCAGCAGCCCGCCGGGGGGATGGACGCAGTATTTT. Its translation is CASSPPGGWTQYF.

In this sample, this clonotype turned up many times. V is TRBV7-9 and J is TRBJ2-1; D call uncertain. Germline V gives CDR1 SEHNR, CDR2 FQNEAQ (reference sequence). Trimming removed 5 bases at V and 1 base at J, with 3 bases between. The CDR3 loop spans 12 amino acids. DNA of the CDR3: TGTGCCAGCAGCGAATCCTACAATGAGCAGTTCTTC. It yields the protein CASSESYNEQFF.

This clonotype showed up many times. The genes are TRBV3-1 and TRBJ2-7, with a weak D call TRBD2 (5 bases). The germline V gene has CDR1 LGHDT and CDR2 YNNKEL (reference sequence). The CDR3 has 14 amino acids. Trimming pared 4 bases from V and 2 bases from J, leaving 12 bases between. The CDR3 coding sequence is TGTGCCAGCAGCCTGTCCGGACTGCCCTACGAGCAGTACTTC. Its translation: CASSLSGLPYEQYF.

The chain joins TRBV20-1 to TRBJ2-1, with 11 bases aligning to TRBD2. The CDR3 contains 16 residues. CDR1 and CDR2 (germline): DFQATT, SNEGSKA (reference sequence). With 6 bases clipped from V and 4 bases from J, the junction kept 11 bases outside the gene matches. CDR3 sequence reads: CSAAPRLAGSYNEQFF. DNA for the CDR3: TGCAGTGCGGCTCCTAGACTAGCGGGGTCATACAATGAGCAGTTCTTC.

V gene TRBV5-6 combines with J gene TRBJ1-1; 7 bases align to TRBD1. This CDR3 is 15 amino acids long. Germline assignment: CDR1 SGHDT and CDR2 YYEEEE. With V trimmed by 4 bases and J by 0 bases, 6 bases remained unmatched. The CDR3 DNA follows: TGTGCCAGCAGCCCACCGGACAGGTTGAACACTGAAGCTTTCTTT. This gives the protein CASSPPDRLNTEAFF.

This chain links TRBV6-6 with TRBJ2-1; D perhaps matches TRBD1 (6 bases). V was cut by 3 bases and J by 7 bases, with 22 bases left in between. Germline V gene data show CDR1 as MNHNY and CDR2 as SVGAGI (reference sequence). The CDR3 extends over 17 amino acids. The CDR3 DNA is TGTGCCAGCAGTTATCTGGCCCTACAGGGCTCGGTGAATGAGCAGTTCTTC. Amino acids: CASSYLALQGSVNEQFF.

J is TRBJ1-1 and V is TRBV4-3; D gene ambiguous. The V and J ends lost 0 bases and 1 base respectively, with 9 bases between them. Germline CDR1 LGHNA, CDR2 YSLEER. This CDR3 spans 15 amino acids. The CDR3 region is CASSQDEAANTEAFF. The DNA of the CDR3 is TGCGCCAGCAGCCAAGACGAGGCAGCGAACACTGAAGCTTTCTTT.

The chain links TRBV20-1 to TRBJ2-3, with D perhaps TRBD2 (5 bases). V gave up 6 bases and J gave up 6 bases, with 13 bases separating them. Germline values: CDR1 DFQATT, CDR2 SNEGSKA (reference sequence). The CDR3 runs to 12 residues. The DNA for the CDR3 is TGCAGTGCGACTAAATGGGGTGATACGCAGTATTTT. Translation gives CSATKWGDTQYF.

This clonotype was seen ten or more times. This sequence joins TRBV6-5 and TRBJ1-6, with unresolved D. CDR1 is MNHEY and CDR2 is SVGAGI in the germline V gene. The CDR3 has 15 amino acids. The V end was cut by 2 bases, the J end by 2 bases, with 7 bases between. The CDR3, as DNA: TGTGCCAGCAGTTACAGGAATACCTATAATTCACCCCTCCACTTT. Translating it yields CASSYRNTYNSPLHF.

The gene calls are TRBV28 and TRBJ1-4, with 7 bases fitting TRBD1. Germline trimming cut 5 bases from V and 5 bases from J; bases unmatched to any gene: 2. Per the germline V gene, CDR1 is MDHEN and CDR2 is SYDVKM. This CDR3 is built from 13 residues. Here the CDR3 reads CASSQDRNEKLFF. The CDR3 region has the DNA TGTGCCAGCAGTCAGGACAGGAATGAAAAACTGTTTTTT.